This is a list of T cell receptor beta chains from one sample in a study of cytomegalovirus exposure and HLA in healthy donors. The method was immunoSEQ multiplex PCR; TCRdb's version includes in-frame clones alone and lacks a portion of them. The table has around 200,000 clones, 79% seen once. Sequencing was performed on PBMCs. The receptors come from a woman in her forties or fifties in good health and CMV-seronegative. The CDR3 runs from the conserved cysteine through the conserved F or W. The order of the fields is V gene, D gene, J gene, clone size, CDR3 protein, CDR3 DNA. D genes are given only for firm matches. Clone size is shown for a subset of rows, as once, few, many or a class of expanded clone.

TRBV6-6	TRBD1	TRBJ1-1	few	CASSYDRVNTEAFF	TGTGCCAGCAGTTACGACAGGGTGAACACTGAAGCTTTCTTT
TRBV7-3	.	TRBJ2-3	once	CASSTQGSVNSDTQYF	TGTGCCAGCAGCACACAGGGATCTGTCAACTCAGATACGCAGTATTTT
TRBV6-4	.	TRBJ2-5	.	CASRSHDSAQETQYF	TGTGCCAGCAGATCACACGACAGTGCACAAGAGACCCAGTACTTC
TRBV7-9	TRBD2	TRBJ2-3	.	CSSSPRLLAGGLAAQYF	TGTTCCAGCAGCCCAAGACTACTAGCGGGGGGCCTCGCGGCGCAGTATTTT
TRBV9	TRBD2	TRBJ2-3	once	CASSASGGYTDTQYF	TGTGCCAGCAGCGCCAGCGGGGGGTACACAGATACGCAGTATTTT
TRBV7-8	.	TRBJ1-5	once	CASRPRRKVEPQHF	TGTGCCAGCAGACCCCGCAGGAAGGTCGAGCCCCAGCATTTT
TRBV5-1	TRBD1	TRBJ1-2	.	CASRLLLTRTGQNYGYTF	TGCGCCAGCAGACTCTTACTGACTAGGACAGGGCAAAACTATGGCTACACCTTC
TRBV5-6	TRBD1	TRBJ2-2	.	CASSRYGQGGAGELFF	TGTGCCAGCAGCCGTTATGGACAGGGGGGCGCCGGGGAGCTGTTTTTT
TRBV28	.	TRBJ1-4	.	CATLNEKLFF	TGTGCCACCCTGAATGAAAAACTGTTTTTT
TRBV6-6	.	TRBJ2-7	.	CASSYPQRGSYEQYF	TGTGCCAGCAGTTACCCCCAAAGAGGTTCCTACGAGCAGTACTTC
TRBV25-1	TRBD1	TRBJ2-2	.	CASSPPDRAAGELFF	TGTGCCAGCAGTCCCCCGGACAGGGCCGCCGGGGAGCTGTTTTTT
TRBV11-3	TRBD2	TRBJ2-7	.	CASSTRTSPEVEQYF	TGTGCCAGCAGCACACGGACTAGTCCAGAGGTCGAGCAGTACTTC
TRBV4-1	.	TRBJ1-1	.	CASSQDRDSRTEAFF	TGCGCCAGCAGCCAAGATCGCGACAGTAGAACTGAAGCTTTCTTT
TRBV28	.	TRBJ2-1	.	CASAFPGERRHNEQFF	TGTGCCAGCGCGTTCCCGGGGGAGCGGAGACACAATGAGCAGTTCTTC
TRBV28	TRBD1	TRBJ1-5	.	CASSPGQRNQPQHF	TGTGCCAGCAGCCCGGGACAGCGCAATCAGCCCCAGCATTTT
TRBV4-1	.	TRBJ2-7	.	CASSHRWGYSYEQYF	TGCGCCAGCAGCCATAGATGGGGCTACAGCTACGAGCAGTACTTC
TRBV5-1	TRBD2	TRBJ2-3	.	CASSSPGLADTDTQYF	TGCGCCAGCAGCTCCCCCGGACTAGCGGACACAGATACGCAGTATTTT
TRBV7-2	.	TRBJ1-4	.	CASSLGGFRDIYNEKLFF	TGTGCCAGCAGCTTAGGCGGTTTCAGGGACATTTACAATGAAAAACTGTTTTTT
TRBV19	TRBD1	TRBJ1-1	.	CASRTGGATEAFF	TGTGCCAGTAGAACAGGGGGGGCGACTGAAGCTTTCTTT
TRBV28	.	TRBJ2-2	.	CASSPPQKTGELFF	TGTGCCAGCAGTCCGCCACAGAAAACCGGGGAGCTGTTTTTT